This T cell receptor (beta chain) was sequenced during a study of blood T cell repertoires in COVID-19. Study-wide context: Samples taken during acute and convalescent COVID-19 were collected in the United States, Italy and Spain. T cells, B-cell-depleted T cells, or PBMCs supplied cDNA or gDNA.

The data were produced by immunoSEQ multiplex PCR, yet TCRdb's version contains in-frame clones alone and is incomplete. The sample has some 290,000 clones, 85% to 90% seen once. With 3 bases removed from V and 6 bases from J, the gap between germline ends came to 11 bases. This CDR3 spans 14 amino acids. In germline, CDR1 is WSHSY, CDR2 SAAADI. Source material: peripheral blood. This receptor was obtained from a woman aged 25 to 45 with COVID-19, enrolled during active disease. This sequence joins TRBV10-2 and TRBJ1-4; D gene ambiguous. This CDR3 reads CASSERGIYEKLFF. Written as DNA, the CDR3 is TGCGCCAGCAGTGAAAGAGGGATCTATGAAAAACTGTTTTTT.